What follows are 2 T cell receptor beta chains derived from one specimen sequenced in a study of PD-L1 blockade in urothelial cancer. Method: immunoSEQ multiplex PCR; TCRdb's copy keeps in-frame clones and lacks some. The sample includes under 20,000 clones, about four fifths of them seen just once. The time point was: peripheral blood 6 weeks after treatment start. Material: PBMCs, obtained around atezolizumab (anti-PD-L1) treatment. Receptor source: a man in his fifties with urothelial cancer.

The J gene is TRBJ1-1, the V gene TRBV15; a weak D match, TRBD1 (6 bases). CDR3 length: 14 amino acids. V lost 8 bases, J lost 4 bases, and 17 bases lay in between. CDR1 is LNHNV, CDR2 YYDKDF, per germline (reference sequence). Here the CDR3 reads CATWERGAGTEAFF. CDR3 DNA sequence: TGTGCCACCTGGGAGCGGGGGGCCGGCACTGAAGCTTTCTTT.

This clone has just one count. This chain connects TRBV18 to TRBJ1-3; no clear D gene. V was clipped by 1 base and J by 1 base, with 8 bases between them. The V gene's germline CDR1 is KGHSH and CDR2 LQKENI. The CDR3 sequence is 15 residues long. As DNA, the CDR3 is TGTGCCAGCTCACCACTCGACTCATCTGGAAACACCATATATTTT. Amino acid sequence: CASSPLDSSGNTIYF.